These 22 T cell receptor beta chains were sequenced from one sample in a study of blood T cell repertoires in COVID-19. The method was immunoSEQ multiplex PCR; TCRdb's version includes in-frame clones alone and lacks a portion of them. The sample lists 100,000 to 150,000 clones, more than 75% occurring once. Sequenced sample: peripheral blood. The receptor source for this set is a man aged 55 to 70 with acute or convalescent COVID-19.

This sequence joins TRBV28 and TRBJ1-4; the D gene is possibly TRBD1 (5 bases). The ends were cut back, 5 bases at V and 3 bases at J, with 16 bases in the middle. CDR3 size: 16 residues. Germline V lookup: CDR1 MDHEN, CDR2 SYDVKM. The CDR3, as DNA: TGTGCCAGCAGTGCCGCCTCAGGGCTACCTAATGAAAAACTGTTTTTT. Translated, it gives CASSAASGLPNEKLFF.

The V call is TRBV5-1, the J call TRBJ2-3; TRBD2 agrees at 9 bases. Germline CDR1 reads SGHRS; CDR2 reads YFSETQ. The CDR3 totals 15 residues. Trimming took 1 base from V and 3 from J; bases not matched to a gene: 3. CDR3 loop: CASSLIAGATDTQYF. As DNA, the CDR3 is TGCGCCAGCAGCTTGATAGCGGGAGCGACAGATACGCAGTATTTT.

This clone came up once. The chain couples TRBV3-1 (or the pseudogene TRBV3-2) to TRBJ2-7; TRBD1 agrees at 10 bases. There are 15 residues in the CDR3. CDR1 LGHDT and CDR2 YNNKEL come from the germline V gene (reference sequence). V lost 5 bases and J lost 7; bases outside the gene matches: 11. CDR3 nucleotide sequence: TGTGCCAGCAGCGAATCCGGGACAGGGGTAGAAGAGCAGTACTTC. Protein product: CASSESGTGVEEQYF.

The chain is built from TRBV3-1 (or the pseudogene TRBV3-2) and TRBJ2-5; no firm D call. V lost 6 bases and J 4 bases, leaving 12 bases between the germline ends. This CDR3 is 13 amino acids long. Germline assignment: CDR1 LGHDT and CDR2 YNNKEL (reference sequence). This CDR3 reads CASRDQVRETQYF. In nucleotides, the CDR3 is TGTGCCAGCAGAGACCAGGTCCGAGAGACCCAGTACTTC.

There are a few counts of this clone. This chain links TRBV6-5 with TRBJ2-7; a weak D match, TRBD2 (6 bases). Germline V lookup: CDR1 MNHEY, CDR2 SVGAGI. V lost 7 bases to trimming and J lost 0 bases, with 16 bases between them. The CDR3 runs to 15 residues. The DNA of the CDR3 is TGTGCCAGCAAGATCGACCCGGGACTCTCCTACGAGCAGTACTTC. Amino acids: CASKIDPGLSYEQYF.

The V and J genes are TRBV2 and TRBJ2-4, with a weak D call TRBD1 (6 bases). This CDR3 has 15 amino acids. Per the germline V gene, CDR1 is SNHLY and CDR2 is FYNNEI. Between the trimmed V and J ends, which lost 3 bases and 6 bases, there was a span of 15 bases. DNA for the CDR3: TGTGCCAGCAGTGATTGGCTACAGGGCGGAAACATTCAGTACTTC. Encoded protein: CASSDWLQGGNIQYF.

The CDR3 nucleotides are TGTGCCAGCAGCCGACAGGGTGAGTTCGACAATGAGCAGTTCTTC. Translation: CASSRQGEFDNEQFF. The chain uses TRBV2 and TRBJ2-1; 7 bases are shared with TRBD1. CDR3 length: 15 amino acids. The V gene's germline CDR1 is SNHLY and CDR2 FYNNEI. J gave up 5 bases and V 6 bases, and 10 bases lay outside the gene matches.

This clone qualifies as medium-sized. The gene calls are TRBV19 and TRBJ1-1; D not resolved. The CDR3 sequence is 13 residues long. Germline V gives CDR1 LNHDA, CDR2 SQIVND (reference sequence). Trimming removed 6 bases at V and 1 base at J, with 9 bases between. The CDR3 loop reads CASSWQKNTEAFF. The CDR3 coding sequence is TGTGCCAGTAGCTGGCAGAAGAACACTGAAGCTTTCTTT.

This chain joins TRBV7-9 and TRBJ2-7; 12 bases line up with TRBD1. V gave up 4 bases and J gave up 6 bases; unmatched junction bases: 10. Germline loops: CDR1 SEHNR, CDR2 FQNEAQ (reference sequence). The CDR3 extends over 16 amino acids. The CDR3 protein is CASSWGDRGPGGEQYF. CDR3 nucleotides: TGTGCCAGCAGCTGGGGGGACAGGGGGCCCGGGGGCGAGCAGTACTTC.

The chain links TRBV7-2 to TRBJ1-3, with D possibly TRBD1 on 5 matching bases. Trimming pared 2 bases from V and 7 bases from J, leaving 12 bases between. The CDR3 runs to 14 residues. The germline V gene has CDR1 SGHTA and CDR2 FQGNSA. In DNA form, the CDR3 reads TGTGCCAGCAGCTTACAACCTGGGGGGAACACCATATATTTT. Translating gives CASSLQPGGNTIYF.

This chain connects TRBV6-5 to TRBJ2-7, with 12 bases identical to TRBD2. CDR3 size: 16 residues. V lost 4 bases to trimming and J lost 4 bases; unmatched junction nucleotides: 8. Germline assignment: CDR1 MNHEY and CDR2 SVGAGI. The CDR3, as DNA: TGTGCCAGCAGTTTAGGACTAGCGGGAAGCCAATACGAGCAGTACTTC. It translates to CASSLGLAGSQYEQYF.

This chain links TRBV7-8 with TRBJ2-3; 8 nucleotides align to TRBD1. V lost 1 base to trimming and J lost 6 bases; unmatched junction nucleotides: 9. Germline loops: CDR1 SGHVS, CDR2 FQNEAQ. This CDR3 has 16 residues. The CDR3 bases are TGTGCCAGCAGCTTAGGGGACAGGCCGACGTCGGATACGCAGTATTTT. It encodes CASSLGDRPTSDTQYF.

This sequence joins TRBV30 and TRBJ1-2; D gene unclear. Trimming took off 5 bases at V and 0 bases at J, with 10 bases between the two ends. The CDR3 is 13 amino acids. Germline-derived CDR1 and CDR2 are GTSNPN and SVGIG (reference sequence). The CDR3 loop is CAWVQLANYGYTF. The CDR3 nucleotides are TGTGCCTGGGTGCAATTAGCTAACTATGGCTACACCTTC.

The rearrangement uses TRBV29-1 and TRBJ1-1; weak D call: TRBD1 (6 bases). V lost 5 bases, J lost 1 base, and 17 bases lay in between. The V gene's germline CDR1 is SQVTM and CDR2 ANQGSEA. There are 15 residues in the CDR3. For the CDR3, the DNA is TGCAGCGTTTGGGGTACAGGGAGTGGGAACACTGAAGCTTTCTTT. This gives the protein CSVWGTGSGNTEAFF.

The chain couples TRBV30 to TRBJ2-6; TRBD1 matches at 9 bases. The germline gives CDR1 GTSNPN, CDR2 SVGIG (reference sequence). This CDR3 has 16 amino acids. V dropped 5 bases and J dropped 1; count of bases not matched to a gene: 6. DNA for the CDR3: TGTGCCTGGGTCCGGGACAGGGCTTCTGGGGCCAACGTCCTGACTTTC. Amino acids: CAWVRDRASGANVLTF.

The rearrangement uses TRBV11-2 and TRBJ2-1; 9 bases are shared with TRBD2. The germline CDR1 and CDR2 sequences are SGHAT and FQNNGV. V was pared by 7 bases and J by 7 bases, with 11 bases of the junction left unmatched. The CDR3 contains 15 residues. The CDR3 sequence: CASTSGSGRENEQFF. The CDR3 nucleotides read TGTGCCAGCACCTCGGGTAGCGGGAGAGAAAATGAGCAGTTCTTC.

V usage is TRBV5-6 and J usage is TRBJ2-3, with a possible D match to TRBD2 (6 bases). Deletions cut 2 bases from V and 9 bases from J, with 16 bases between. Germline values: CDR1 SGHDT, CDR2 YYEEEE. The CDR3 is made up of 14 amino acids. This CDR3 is CASSFFLGSGTQYF. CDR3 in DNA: TGTGCCAGCAGCTTTTTTTTGGGCAGCGGGACGCAGTATTTT.

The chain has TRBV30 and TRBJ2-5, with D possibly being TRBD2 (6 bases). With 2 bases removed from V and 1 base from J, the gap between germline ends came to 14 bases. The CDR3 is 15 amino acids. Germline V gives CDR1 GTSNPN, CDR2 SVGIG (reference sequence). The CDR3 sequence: CAWSRGSTSQETQYF. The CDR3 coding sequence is TGTGCCTGGAGTCGGGGGAGCACATCCCAAGAGACCCAGTACTTC.

The CDR3 spells CASSISGGGRGGNQPQHF. The CDR3 nucleotides are TGTGCCAGCAGCATAAGTGGCGGGGGGCGAGGGGGCAATCAGCCCCAGCATTTT. The chain is built from TRBV7-9 and TRBJ1-5, with D maybe TRBD1 (6 bases). Trimming left V 5 bases short and J 2 bases short, with 22 bases between. Per germline, CDR1 SEHNR and CDR2 FQNEAQ (reference sequence). There are 18 residues in the CDR3. The full variable domain, in which reference TRBV7-9 and TRBJ1-5 provide the parts outside the CDR3, is DTGVSQNPRHKITKRGQNVTFRCDPISEHNRLYWYRQTLGQGPEFLTYFQNEAQLEKSRLLSDRFSAERPKGSFSTLEIQRTEQGDSAMYLCASSISGGGRGGNQPQHFGDGTRLSIL.

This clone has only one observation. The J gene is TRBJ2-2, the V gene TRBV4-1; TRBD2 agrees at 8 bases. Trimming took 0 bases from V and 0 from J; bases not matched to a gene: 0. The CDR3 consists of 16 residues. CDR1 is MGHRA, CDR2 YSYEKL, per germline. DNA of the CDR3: TGCGCCAGCAGCCAAGAACTAGCGGCGAACACCGGGGAGCTGTTTTTT. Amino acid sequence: CASSQELAANTGELFF.

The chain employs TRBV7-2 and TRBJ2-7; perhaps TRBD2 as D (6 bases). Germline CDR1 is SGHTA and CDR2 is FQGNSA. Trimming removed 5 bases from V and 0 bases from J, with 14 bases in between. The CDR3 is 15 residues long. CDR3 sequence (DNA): TGTGCCAGCAGCCTAACCGGGACTGTCTCCTACGAGCAGTACTTC. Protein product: CASSLTGTVSYEQYF.

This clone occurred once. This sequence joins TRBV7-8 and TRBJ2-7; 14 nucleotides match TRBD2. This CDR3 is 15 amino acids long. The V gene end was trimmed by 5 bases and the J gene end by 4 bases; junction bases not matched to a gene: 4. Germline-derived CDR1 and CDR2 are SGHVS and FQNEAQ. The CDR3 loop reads CASSLGTSGSYEQYF. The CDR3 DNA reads TGTGCCAGCAGCCTCGGGACTAGCGGGAGTTACGAGCAGTACTTC.